The clone carrying this T cell receptor (beta chain) appeared many times. Its antigen is undetermined. This entry belongs to a study of response to subunit inactivated influenza vaccine. TCRdb called the RT-PCR reads again in MiXCR, with one record for every CDR3 protein. Of more than 250,000 distinct CDR3 sequences listed, 21% are singletons. Study conclusions and caveats: It was suggested by the authors that few new T cells are recruited by each seasonal influenza vaccination.

Trimming took 5 bases from V and 9 from J; bases not matched to a gene: 10. The CDR3 has 13 amino acids. Per the germline V gene, CDR1 is DFQATT and CDR2 is SNEGSKA (reference sequence). Sequences were derived from PBMCs from blood, sampled approximately 20 months after vaccination. The sequence was obtained from a man in his fifties or sixties who received an inactivated influenza vaccine. This sequence joins TRBV20-1 and TRBJ1-1, with 9 bases that match TRBD1. The CDR3 loop is CSAAGTGMKKAFF. CDR3 sequence (DNA): TGCAGTGCTGCCGGGACAGGGATGAAGAAAGCTTTCTTT.